These 11 T cell receptor beta chains were all obtained from the same sample, sequenced in a study of blood T cell repertoires in COVID-19. Data came from immunoSEQ multiplex PCR; TCRdb stores just in-frame clones and leaves some out. Found here are a few hundred thousand clones, around 85% of them singletons; the top ten hold roughly 3.6%. Input material: peripheral blood. The receptors here all came from a woman in her late teens or twenties with acute or convalescent COVID-19.

The chain has TRBV6-5 and TRBJ2-2; TRBD2 matches 9 bases. The CDR3 is 15 amino acids. CDR1 MNHEY and CDR2 SVGAGI come from the germline V gene. The V and J ends lost 8 bases and 7 bases, in that order; junction bases with no gene match: 11. CDR3 protein: CASLYPSGKSGELFF. CDR3 DNA sequence: TGTGCCAGCCTCTATCCTAGCGGGAAAAGCGGGGAGCTGTTTTTT.

The chain employs TRBV28 and TRBJ1-2; D uncertain. The V end was cut by 2 bases, the J end by 6 bases, with 13 bases between. Germline assignment: CDR1 MDHEN and CDR2 SYDVKM. The CDR3 is 14 residues long. CDR3 nucleotides: TGTGCCAGCAGTTTAAATCTGGGCATTCATGGCTACACCTTC. It translates to CASSLNLGIHGYTF.

The rearrangement links TRBV27 to TRBJ1-1, with TRBD1 as a possible D gene (6 bases). The CDR3 spans 14 residues. CDR1 and CDR2 from the germline V gene are MNHEY and SMNVEV (reference sequence). The germline V and J ends were trimmed by 7 bases and 2 bases, with 14 bases remaining between them. In DNA, the CDR3 is TGTGCCAGCAAGTTTGGCAGGGGAAACACTGAAGCTTTCTTT. It specifies CASKFGRGNTEAFF.

The V and J genes are TRBV28 and TRBJ1-1, with D possibly being TRBD1 (5 bases). The CDR3 runs to 14 residues. CDR1 MDHEN and CDR2 SYDVKM come from the germline V gene. V dropped 7 bases and J dropped 5 bases, with 17 bases sitting between them. CDR3 residues: CASTPAGQRTEAFF. The CDR3 DNA follows: TGTGCCAGCACTCCTGCGGGGCAAAGGACTGAAGCTTTCTTT. Combining the CDR3 with reference TRBV28 and TRBJ1-1 gives the whole variable domain DVKVTQSSRYLVKRTGEKVFLECVQDMDHENMFWYRQDPGLGLRLIYFSYDVKMKEKGDIPEGYSVSREKKERFSLILESASTNQTSMYLCASTPAGQRTEAFFGQGTRLTVV.

The J gene is TRBJ2-7, the V gene TRBV10-2; 8 bases agree with TRBD2. The V and J ends lost 3 bases and 4 bases, in that order; junction bases with no gene match: 8. Per the germline V gene, CDR1 is WSHSY and CDR2 is SAAADI. The CDR3 loop spans 15 amino acids. The CDR3 DNA follows: TGCGCCAGCAGTGAATCGGGAGGGACCCGTTACGAGCAGTACTTC. It codes for CASSESGGTRYEQYF.

The gene calls are TRBV4-1 and TRBJ2-7, with a weak D call TRBD2 (5 bases). V dropped 2 bases and J dropped 0 bases, with 11 bases sitting between them. This CDR3 comprises 15 residues. CDR1 is MGHRA, CDR2 YSYEKL, per germline. CDR3 residues: CASSQIIGVSYEQYF. CDR3 nucleotides: TGCGCCAGCAGCCAAATAATCGGGGTCTCCTACGAGCAGTACTTC.

The chain combines TRBV2 with TRBJ2-7; D may be TRBD1 (5 bases). From germline, CDR1 is SNHLY and CDR2 FYNNEI. The CDR3 runs 14 residues. With 7 bases removed from V and 0 bases from J, the gap between germline ends came to 13 bases. CDR3 DNA: TGTGCCAGCATGGCAGGGCGAAGCTCCTACGAGCAGTACTTC. Its protein product is CASMAGRSSYEQYF.

V gene TRBV15 combines with J gene TRBJ2-7; 7 nucleotides align to TRBD1. CDR1 is LNHNV, CDR2 YYDKDF, per germline (reference sequence). This CDR3 region has 14 residues. J gave up 2 bases and V 0 bases, and 1 base lay outside the gene matches. Here the CDR3 reads CATSREDRTYEQYF. CDR3 bases: TGTGCCACCAGCAGAGAGGACAGGACCTACGAGCAGTACTTC.

The chain couples TRBV11-2 to TRBJ1-2; 7 bases are shared with TRBD1. V lost 5 bases to trimming and J lost 8 bases; unmatched junction nucleotides: 8. This CDR3 has 13 residues. In germline, CDR1 is SGHAT, CDR2 FQNNGV. In DNA, the CDR3 is TGTGCCAGCAGCCCCGTAGGGGGCGGCGGCTACACCTTC. This codes for CASSPVGGGGYTF.

The chain couples TRBV27 to TRBJ1-6; 8 bases are shared with TRBD1. The germline CDR1 and CDR2 sequences are MNHEY and SMNVEV (reference sequence). V lost 4 bases to trimming and J lost 11 bases; unmatched junction nucleotides: 10. The CDR3 contains 15 residues. The CDR3, as DNA: TGTGCCAGCAGTTCAAGACAGGGGTTGAGGGCACCCCTCCACTTT. It is translated as CASSSRQGLRAPLHF.

This chain connects TRBV28 to TRBJ2-5, with D possibly TRBD2 on 6 matching bases. Germline V gene lookup returns CDR1 MDHEN and CDR2 SYDVKM. The CDR3 loop spans 14 amino acids. V gave up 5 bases and J gave up 1 base, with 11 bases separating them. CDR3 bases: TGTGCCAGCAGTGCGTTCGGGGGCCAAGAGACCCAGTACTTC. Encoded protein: CASSAFGGQETQYF.